This T cell receptor beta chain was retrieved from a study of Ad26.COV2.S vaccination and SARS-CoV-2 variants. Assay used: immunoSEQ multiplex PCR; TCRdb lists only in-frame clones, some missing. The profile covers about 350,000 clones, with approximately 90% appearing a single time and 3% to 5% taken by the ten largest. Only one count was recorded for this clone. Its cognate antigen is unknown. CDR1 is SGHNT and CDR2 is YYREEE in the germline V gene (reference sequence). CDR3 length: 13 amino acids. V was cut by 4 bases and J by 2 bases, with 9 bases left in between. Study results and limitations: Responses of spike-specific T cells (both CD8+ and CD4+) reportedly showed substantial breadth after vaccination. An underestimation of total T cell responses may have resulted from the TCR breadth and depth analyses. Vaccine recipients showed a spike-specific TCR breadth that was higher than in placebo recipients. Vaccinated and placebo-treated recipients had similar non-spike TCR breadth.

The rearrangement links TRBV5-4 to TRBJ1-2; the D gene is possibly TRBD1 (6 bases). This specimen consisted of peripheral blood, obtained after recovery from COVID-19. This receptor was taken from a human donor who had recovered from COVID-19. For the CDR3, the DNA is TGTGCCAGCAGCGTGACAGGAAACTATGGCTACACCTTC. Its protein product is CASSVTGNYGYTF.